The 10 T cell receptor beta chains listed next were all sequenced from one sample in a study of CD8+CD57+ T cells in acquired aplastic anemia. Researchers used genomic DNA as the template to profile TCR beta VDJ and CDR3. TCRdb called the reads again in MiXCR, with one record for every CDR3 protein. The sample includes around 170,000 distinct CDR3 sequences, approximately 50% of them seen just once. The patients chosen for sequencing had shown expansion of CD8+CD57+ cells (detected by flow cytometry). The specimen was sorted CD4+, CD8+, or CD8+CD57+ T cells (not recorded which) from PBMCs. These receptors came from a human donor with aplastic anemia.

The rearrangement uses TRBV10-3 and TRBJ2-1; a weak D match, TRBD1 (6 bases). Trimming removed 3 bases at V and 4 bases at J, with 16 bases between. This CDR3 is built from 16 residues. CDR1 is ENHRY and CDR2 is SYGVKD in the germline V gene. The CDR3, as DNA: TGTGCCATCAGTGACCAGGGGACGATCCCTTACAATGAGCAGTTCTTC. Translated: CAISDQGTIPYNEQFF.

The genes are TRBV20-1 and TRBJ1-2; the D is unclear. This CDR3 is 13 amino acids long. The germline CDR1 and CDR2 sequences are DFQATT and SNEGSKA (reference sequence). V lost 0 bases to trimming and J lost 3 bases, with 8 bases between them. CDR3 region: CSARDRVDYGYTF. The CDR3 DNA follows: TGCAGTGCTAGAGATCGGGTGGACTATGGCTACACCTTC.

This chain connects TRBV15 to TRBJ1-6; 9 bases are shared with TRBD1. There are 14 residues in the CDR3. CDR1 LNHNV and CDR2 YYDKDF come from the germline V gene (reference sequence). With V trimmed by 4 bases and J by 11 bases, 6 bases remained unmatched. CDR3 region: CATSITGGRAPLHF. For the CDR3, the DNA is TGTGCCACCAGCATAACAGGGGGCCGGGCACCCCTCCACTTT.

This clonotype was picked up many times. DNA for the CDR3: TGTGCCATCAGGGCAGAAGAGACCCAGTACTTC. It translates to CAIRAEETQYF. The chain joins TRBV10-3 to TRBJ2-5, with D unclear. Germline lookup yields CDR1 ENHRY and CDR2 SYGVKD. This CDR3 is 11 amino acids long. The V and J ends lost 6 bases and 3 bases respectively, with 5 bases between them.

The V and J genes are TRBV29-1 and TRBJ2-5, with TRBD2 matching over 12 bases. The CDR3 has 13 amino acids. With V trimmed by 4 bases and J by 4 bases, 1 base remained unmatched. Looked up from germline, CDR1 is SQVTM and CDR2 is ANQGSEA. CDR3 sequence: CSVVGLAGETQYF. CDR3 DNA sequence: TGCAGCGTTGTGGGACTAGCGGGAGAGACCCAGTACTTC.

This clonotype has ten or more counts. The V call is TRBV11-3, the J call TRBJ1-2; D is undetermined. Trimming took 1 base from V and 3 from J, leaving 12 bases between them. The CDR3 runs 15 residues. Germline V gene sequence: CDR1 SGHNT, CDR2 YENEEA. The CDR3 here is CASSLGGETYYGYTF. The CDR3 bases are TGTGCCAGCAGCTTAGGCGGGGAAACTTACTATGGCTACACCTTC.

This clonotype was found many times. CDR3 sequence: CASSRYGSYEQYF. CDR3 DNA: TGTGCCAGCAGCCGCTACGGCTCCTACGAGCAGTACTTC. J is TRBJ2-7 and V is TRBV7-2; D is ambiguous. CDR1 is SGHTA and CDR2 is FQGNSA in the germline V gene. V lost 5 bases and J lost 0, with 8 bases in between. The CDR3 is 13 residues long.

This clonotype rates as medium-sized. The CDR3 DNA follows: TGTGCCAGCAAAATAACCGGAAACACCATATATTTT. The encoded protein is CASKITGNTIYF. The chain carries TRBV2 and TRBJ1-3; D is undetermined. This CDR3 has 12 residues. Looked up from germline, CDR1 is SNHLY and CDR2 is FYNNEI. V dropped 7 bases and J dropped 4 bases, with 8 bases sitting between them.

This clonotype came up many times. CDR3 sequence reads: CASSLFVGSYEQYF. The CDR3, as DNA: TGTGCCAGCAGCCTATTCGTCGGGTCCTACGAGCAGTACTTC. The chain joins TRBV7-3 to TRBJ2-7; no firm D call. The CDR3 loop spans 14 amino acids. Germline V gene data show CDR1 as SGHTA and CDR2 as FQGTGA. Trimming shortened V by 5 bases and J by 1 base, and 12 bases separated the two germline ends. The entire variable domain, with the rest obtained from reference TRBV7-3 and TRBJ2-7, is as follows: GAGVSQTPSNKVTEKGKYVELRCDPISGHTALYWYRQSLGQGPEFLIYFQGTGAADDSGLPNDRFFAVRPEGSVSTLKIQRTERGDSAVYLCASSLFVGSYEQYFGPGTRLTVT.

There are a few counts of this clonotype. CDR3 nucleotide sequence: TGCGCCAGCAGCTTGACGGAGAGGCTAGCCAAAAACATTCAGTACTTC. Its translation: CASSLTERLAKNIQYF. The chain is built from TRBV5-1 and TRBJ2-4; D unresolved. CDR3 length: 16 residues. Germline V gives CDR1 SGHRS, CDR2 YFSETQ. Trimming took 1 base from V and 0 from J, leaving 11 bases between them.